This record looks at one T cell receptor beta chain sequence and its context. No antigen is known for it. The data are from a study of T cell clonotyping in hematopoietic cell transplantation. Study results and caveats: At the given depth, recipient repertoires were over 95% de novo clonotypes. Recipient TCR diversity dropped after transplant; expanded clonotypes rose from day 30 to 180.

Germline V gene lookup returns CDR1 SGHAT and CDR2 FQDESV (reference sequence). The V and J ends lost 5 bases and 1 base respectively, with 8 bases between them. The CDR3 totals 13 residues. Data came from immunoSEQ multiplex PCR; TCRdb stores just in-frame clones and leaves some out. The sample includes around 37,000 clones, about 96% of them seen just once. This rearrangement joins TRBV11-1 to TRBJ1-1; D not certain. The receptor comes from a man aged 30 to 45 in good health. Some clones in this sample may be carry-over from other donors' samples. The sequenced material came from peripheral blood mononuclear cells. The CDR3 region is CASSTRGNTEAFF. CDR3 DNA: TGTGCCAGCAGCACAAGAGGGAACACTGAAGCTTTCTTT.